Listed below are T cell receptor beta chains from one sample, sequenced in a study of blood T cell repertoires in COVID-19. Clones were sequenced by immunoSEQ multiplex PCR, and TCRdb holds only the in-frame ones, with some missing. The sample holds some 200,000 clones, 84% seen once. Sequenced sample: peripheral blood. These receptors all stem from a woman in her 70s with COVID-19, enrolled during active disease. Both conserved end residues are part of each CDR3. D genes are given only for firm matches. Where a row states a size, it is once, few, many or the class of an expanded clone; other rows omit it.

v_call: TRBV2; d_call: TRBD1; j_call: TRBJ1-5; clone_size: NA; cdr3_nt: TGTGCCAGCAGTCCTCCCGGGACAGGGACCAATCAGCCCCAGCATTTT; cdr3_aa: CASSPPGTGTNQPQHF
v_call: TRBV5-5; d_call: TRBD1; j_call: TRBJ1-1; clone_size: NA; cdr3_nt: TGTGCCAGCAGCTTGTACCCCAGGGGGACTGAAGCTTTCTTT; cdr3_aa: CASSLYPRGTEAFF
v_call: TRBV19; d_call: NA; j_call: TRBJ1-1; clone_size: NA; cdr3_nt: TGTGCCAGTAGTAAGGACAGTATGAACACTGAAGCTTTCTTT; cdr3_aa: CASSKDSMNTEAFF
v_call: TRBV10-3; d_call: TRBD1; j_call: TRBJ2-1; clone_size: NA; cdr3_nt: TGTGCCATCAGCGGAGACAGGGGAGTTAGCAATGAGCAGTTCTTC; cdr3_aa: CAISGDRGVSNEQFF
v_call: TRBV30; d_call: NA; j_call: TRBJ1-6; clone_size: once; cdr3_nt: TGTGCCTGGAGTAAGGGAGGAAATAATTCACCCCTCCACTTT; cdr3_aa: CAWSKGGNNSPLHF
v_call: TRBV28; d_call: TRBD1; j_call: TRBJ2-7; clone_size: NA; cdr3_nt: TGTGCCAGCAGTTTAACCTCCGGGACAGGGGACCTCCTCTCCTACGAGCAGTACTTC; cdr3_aa: CASSLTSGTGDLLSYEQYF
v_call: TRBV30; d_call: TRBD1; j_call: TRBJ1-2; clone_size: NA; cdr3_nt: TGTGCCTGGAGTACACTAGCGGGACAGAGCCCCTATGGCTACACCTTC; cdr3_aa: CAWSTLAGQSPYGYTF
v_call: TRBV27; d_call: NA; j_call: TRBJ1-6; clone_size: NA; cdr3_nt: TGTGCCAGCACCATGCGGGACCGGAGAAATTCACCCCTCCACTTT; cdr3_aa: CASTMRDRRNSPLHF
v_call: TRBV5-1; d_call: NA; j_call: TRBJ2-2; clone_size: once; cdr3_nt: TGCGCCAGCAGCTTGGGCAGGGCCCCCGGGGAGCTGTTTTTT; cdr3_aa: CASSLGRAPGELFF
v_call: TRBV6-6; d_call: TRBD1; j_call: TRBJ1-2; clone_size: NA; cdr3_nt: TGTGCCAGCAGTTCGCGTCCACGGGACAGTTCATATGGCTACACCTTC; cdr3_aa: CASSSRPRDSSYGYTF
v_call: TRBV14; d_call: NA; j_call: TRBJ2-1; clone_size: NA; cdr3_nt: TGTGCCAGCCGTTGGAGCTCCTACAATGAGCAGTTCTTC; cdr3_aa: CASRWSSYNEQFF
v_call: TRBV7-3; d_call: NA; j_call: TRBJ2-1; clone_size: NA; cdr3_nt: TGTGCCAGCAGCTTAACGGCTAGCACTGAGCAGTTCTTC; cdr3_aa: CASSLTASTEQFF
v_call: TRBV6-5; d_call: NA; j_call: TRBJ1-5; clone_size: NA; cdr3_nt: TGTGCCAGCAGAGTCAGGGTTCCCCATCAGCCCCAGCATTTT; cdr3_aa: CASRVRVPHQPQHF
v_call: TRBV5-1; d_call: TRBD1; j_call: TRBJ2-3; clone_size: NA; cdr3_nt: TGCGCCAGCAGTTCAGGGGGTTACACAGATACGCAGTATTTT; cdr3_aa: CASSSGGYTDTQYF
v_call: TRBV28; d_call: NA; j_call: TRBJ1-2; clone_size: NA; cdr3_nt: TGTGCCAGCAGTACCTCTGGCTTGGGCGACTATGGCTACACCTTC; cdr3_aa: CASSTSGLGDYGYTF
v_call: TRBV7-8; d_call: NA; j_call: TRBJ1-1; clone_size: NA; cdr3_nt: TGTGCCAGCAGCTTAGCGGGGAGGGCTGAAGCTTTCTTT; cdr3_aa: CASSLAGRAEAFF
v_call: TRBV3-1/TRBV3-2; d_call: TRBD1; j_call: TRBJ1-2; clone_size: NA; cdr3_nt: TGTGCCAGCACCCCAGCAGGGGGTAACTATGGCTACACCTTC; cdr3_aa: CASTPAGGNYGYTF
v_call: TRBV6-6; d_call: TRBD2; j_call: TRBJ2-1; clone_size: NA; cdr3_nt: TGTGCCAGCAGTCGGACTAGCGGGGGAAGTGGTGAGCAGTTCTTC; cdr3_aa: CASSRTSGGSGEQFF
v_call: TRBV30; d_call: NA; j_call: TRBJ2-1; clone_size: NA; cdr3_nt: TGTGCCTGGATAACGGGACTTTTATACAATGAGCAGTTCTTC; cdr3_aa: CAWITGLLYNEQFF
v_call: TRBV27; d_call: TRBD1; j_call: TRBJ2-2; clone_size: NA; cdr3_nt: TGTGCCAGCAGTGACCCGGGACAGGGGAGGCTTCGGACCGGGGAGCTGTTTTTT; cdr3_aa: CASSDPGQGRLRTGELFF
v_call: TRBV7-6; d_call: NA; j_call: TRBJ1-3; clone_size: NA; cdr3_nt: TGTGCCAGCAGACAGAGCACAGGGAATCTCCCTGGAAACACCATATATTTT; cdr3_aa: CASRQSTGNLPGNTIYF
v_call: TRBV6-5; d_call: TRBD1; j_call: TRBJ1-6; clone_size: NA; cdr3_nt: TGTGCCAGCAGGGGACAGGGGGCTGATAATTCACCCCTCCACTTT; cdr3_aa: CASRGQGADNSPLHF
v_call: TRBV3-1/TRBV3-2; d_call: NA; j_call: TRBJ1-2; clone_size: many; cdr3_nt: TGTGCCAGCAGCCAAGGTCCGGGGGGCTACACCTTC; cdr3_aa: CASSQGPGGYTF
v_call: TRBV24-1; d_call: NA; j_call: TRBJ2-2; clone_size: NA; cdr3_nt: TGTGCCACCACTGGGGGGTTCGGGGAGCTGTTTTTT; cdr3_aa: CATTGGFGELFF
v_call: TRBV7-2; d_call: NA; j_call: TRBJ2-1; clone_size: NA; cdr3_nt: TGTGCCAGCAGCTCCGGTATTGGGGGGGAGCAGTTCTTC; cdr3_aa: CASSSGIGGEQFF
v_call: TRBV28; d_call: NA; j_call: TRBJ1-2; clone_size: NA; cdr3_nt: TGTGCCAGCAGTTTGGGGCAGGCGGGGGGCTACACCTTC; cdr3_aa: CASSLGQAGGYTF
v_call: TRBV28; d_call: TRBD1; j_call: TRBJ1-5; clone_size: NA; cdr3_nt: TGTGCCAGCACCCGCCTAGGACAGGGGTATCAGCCCCAGCATTTT; cdr3_aa: CASTRLGQGYQPQHF
v_call: TRBV28; d_call: NA; j_call: TRBJ1-5; clone_size: NA; cdr3_nt: TGTGCCAGCAGTCCCCCGGACATCGGCAATCAGCCCCAGCATTTT; cdr3_aa: CASSPPDIGNQPQHF
v_call: TRBV2; d_call: TRBD1; j_call: TRBJ2-7; clone_size: once; cdr3_nt: TGTGCCATAACGCTCCGGGACAGAAGATACGAGCAGTACTTC; cdr3_aa: CAITLRDRRYEQYF
v_call: TRBV30; d_call: NA; j_call: TRBJ2-7; clone_size: once; cdr3_nt: TGTGCCTGGAGTGTAGAGACCTACGAGCAGTACTTC; cdr3_aa: CAWSVETYEQYF
v_call: TRBV18; d_call: NA; j_call: TRBJ2-5; clone_size: NA; cdr3_nt: TGTGCCAGCTCACGGGACACTCTCCGACAAGAGACCCAGTACTTC; cdr3_aa: CASSRDTLRQETQYF
v_call: TRBV5-6; d_call: TRBD2; j_call: TRBJ2-5; clone_size: NA; cdr3_nt: TGTGCCAGCAGCTCGACCGGGACTAGGGGTTTCGGGACCCAGTACTTC; cdr3_aa: CASSSTGTRGFGTQYF
v_call: TRBV6-1; d_call: TRBD1; j_call: TRBJ1-3; clone_size: few; cdr3_nt: TGTGCCAGCAGTGGACGGACAGGGCGGTCTGGAAACACCATATATTTT; cdr3_aa: CASSGRTGRSGNTIYF
v_call: TRBV7-8; d_call: NA; j_call: TRBJ2-1; clone_size: NA; cdr3_nt: TGTGCCAGCAGCCGACAGAATGGGCTTAATGAGCAGTTCTTC; cdr3_aa: CASSRQNGLNEQFF
v_call: TRBV2; d_call: NA; j_call: TRBJ1-2; clone_size: NA; cdr3_nt: TGTGCCAGCAGTGAAACCCCAGGGAACTATGGCTACACCTTC; cdr3_aa: CASSETPGNYGYTF
v_call: TRBV9; d_call: NA; j_call: TRBJ2-2; clone_size: NA; cdr3_nt: TGTGCCAGCAGCGTACATTCCACCGGGGAGCTGTTTTTT; cdr3_aa: CASSVHSTGELFF
v_call: TRBV28; d_call: TRBD1; j_call: TRBJ1-2; clone_size: NA; cdr3_nt: TGTGCCAGCATTAATCAGGGGGCTAGCGTCTATGGCTACACCTTC; cdr3_aa: CASINQGASVYGYTF
v_call: TRBV30; d_call: TRBD1; j_call: TRBJ1-5; clone_size: NA; cdr3_nt: TGTGCCTGGGCGACAGGGTATCAGCCCCAGCATTTT; cdr3_aa: CAWATGYQPQHF
v_call: TRBV2; d_call: NA; j_call: TRBJ2-5; clone_size: NA; cdr3_nt: TGTGCCAGCACCCGGGACACTCAAAAAGAGACCCAGTACTTC; cdr3_aa: CASTRDTQKETQYF